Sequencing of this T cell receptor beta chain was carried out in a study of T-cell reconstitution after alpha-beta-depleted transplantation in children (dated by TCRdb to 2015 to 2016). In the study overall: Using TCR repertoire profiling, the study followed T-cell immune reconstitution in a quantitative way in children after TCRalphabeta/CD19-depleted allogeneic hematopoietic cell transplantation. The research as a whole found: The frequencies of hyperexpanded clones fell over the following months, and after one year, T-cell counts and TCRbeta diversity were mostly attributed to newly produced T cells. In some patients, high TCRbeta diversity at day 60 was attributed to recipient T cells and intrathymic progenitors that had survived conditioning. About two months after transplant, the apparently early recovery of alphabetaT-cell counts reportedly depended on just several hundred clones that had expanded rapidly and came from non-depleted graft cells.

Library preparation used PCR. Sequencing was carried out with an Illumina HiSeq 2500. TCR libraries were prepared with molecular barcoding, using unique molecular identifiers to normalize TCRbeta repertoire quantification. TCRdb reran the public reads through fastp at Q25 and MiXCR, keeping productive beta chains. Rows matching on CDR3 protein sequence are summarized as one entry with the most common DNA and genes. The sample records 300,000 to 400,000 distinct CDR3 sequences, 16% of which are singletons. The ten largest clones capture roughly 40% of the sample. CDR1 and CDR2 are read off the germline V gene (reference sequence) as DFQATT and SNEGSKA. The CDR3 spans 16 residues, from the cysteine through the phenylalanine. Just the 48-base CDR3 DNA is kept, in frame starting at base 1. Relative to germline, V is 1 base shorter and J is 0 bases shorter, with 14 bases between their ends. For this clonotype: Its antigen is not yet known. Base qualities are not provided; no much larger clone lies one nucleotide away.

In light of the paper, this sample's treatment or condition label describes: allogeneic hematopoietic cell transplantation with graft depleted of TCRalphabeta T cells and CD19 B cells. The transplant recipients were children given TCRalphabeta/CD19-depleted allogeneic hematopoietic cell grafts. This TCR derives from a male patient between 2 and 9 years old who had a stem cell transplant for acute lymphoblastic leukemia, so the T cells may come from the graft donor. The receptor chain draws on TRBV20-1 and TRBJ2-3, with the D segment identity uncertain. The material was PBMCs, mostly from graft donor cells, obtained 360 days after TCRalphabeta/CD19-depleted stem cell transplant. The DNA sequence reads TGCAGTGCTAGAGTATTTATGGGATTTAGCACAGATACGCAGTATTTT. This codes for CSARVFMGFSTDTQYF.